The rows below give T cell receptor beta chains drawn from one sample of a study of tumor-infiltrating lymphocytes in primary liver carcinoma. TCRdb ran MiXCR on the multiplex PCR reads and lists one entry per CDR3 protein. The table lists fewer than 250,000 distinct CDR3 sequences, 85% of them singletons, with about a sixth in the top ten. The sample was tumor tissue from primary liver carcinoma. The receptors were gathered from a man between 35 and 55 years old with primary liver carcinoma and hepatitis B virus infection. Both conserved end residues are part of each CDR3. Each record gives: clone size, V gene, J gene, D gene, CDR3 DNA, CDR3 protein. D genes are given only for firm matches. Where a row states a size, it is once, few, many or the class of an expanded clone; other rows omit it.

NA	TRBV11-2	TRBJ1-2	NA	TGTACCAGCAGTTTCGAGGGAGAACGGGAGATCCTGGGCTACACCTTC	CTSSFEGEREILGYTF
many	TRBV29-1	TRBJ2-1	NA	TGCAGCGTTGACCCCCCGCGGGAGCAGTTCTTC	CSVDPPREQFF
NA	TRBV29-1	TRBJ1-1	NA	TGCAGCGTCGTCAGTCGGGGGGTGAACACTGAAACTTTCTTT	CSVVSRGVNTETFF
NA	TRBV7-8	TRBJ2-7	NA	TGTGCCAACAGCATATCGGGTTCTTCCTACAAGCAATACTTC	CANSISGSSYKQYF
NA	TRBV10-3	TRBJ2-1	TRBD1	TGTGCCATCAGAACCGGGACAGGGGCGTATAATGAGAAGTTCTTC	CAIRTGTGAYNEKFF
NA	TRBV4-3	TRBJ1-6	TRBD1	TGCGCCAGCAGATCACGGGACAGGGGAAGGAATTCACCCCTCCACTTT	CASRSRDRGRNSPLHF
NA	TRBV7-9	TRBJ2-2	NA	TGTGCCAGCAGTTTAGCCAGGGACAACACCGGGGAGCTGTTTTTT	CASSLARDNTGELFF
NA	TRBV11-2	TRBJ2-7	NA	TGTGCCAACAGTTCCGGACGGCTTTACGCGCACGAGCAGTACTTC	CANSSGRLYAHEQYF
NA	TRBV29-1	TRBJ2-7	NA	TGCATCGTCCAAGATGGGGGTCGCTCCTACGAGCAGTACTTC	CIVQDGGRSYEQYF
NA	TRBV28	TRBJ1-5	TRBD1	TGTGCCAGCAGTATGACAGGGGCCACCCAGCGCCAGAATTTT	CASSMTGATQRQNF
NA	TRBV12-3/TRBV12-4	TRBJ2-7	TRBD1	TGCGCCAGCAGGAGGACAGGGGTCTGCGAGCAGTACTTC	CASRRTGVCEQYF
NA	TRBV6-1	TRBJ2-3	TRBD2	TGTGCCAGGGGACTAGCGGGAGAAGCATATACGCAGTATTTT	CARGLAGEAYTQYF
NA	TRBV7-8	TRBJ2-1	TRBD2	TGTGCTACCAGCTATCTAGCGGGAGGGTCCTACAATGAGCAGTTCTTC	CATSYLAGGSYNEQFF
NA	TRBV7-9	TRBJ2-7	TRBD2	TGTGCCAGCAGCTGGGCCAGCGGGAGAGGGTTGAGCGAGCAGTACTTC	CASSWASGRGLSEQYF
NA	TRBV5-5	TRBJ2-1	NA	TGTACCAGCAGCCCATCGAGTGGGATCTACAATGAGCAGTTCTTC	CTSSPSSGIYNEQFF
NA	TRBV12-3/TRBV12-4	TRBJ1-5	NA	TGTGCCGGCAGCCCTACGCCAAGCCTCAGAGGCCAGCCCCAGCATTTT	CAGSPTPSLRGQPQHF
NA	TRBV6-2/TRBV6-3	TRBJ2-5	TRBD2	TGTGCCAGTAGTTACCAAGCGGGGGACTGGGACCAAGAGACCCAGTACTTC	CASSYQAGDWDQETQYF
NA	TRBV5-6	TRBJ2-1	TRBD2	TGTGCCAGCAGTCCGTCTGGGGGCGGGAGGGACAATGAGCAGTTCTTC	CASSPSGGGRDNEQFF
NA	TRBV11-2	TRBJ2-4	NA	TGTGCCATCACCACTTCGGCGGTGGCCAAAAACACTCAGTACTTC	CAITTSAVAKNTQYF
NA	TRBV4-1	TRBJ1-5	NA	TGCACCAGCAGTCTCATAGAGGGGAGCAATCAGCTTCAGCATTTT	CTSSLIEGSNQLQHF
NA	TRBV6-5	TRBJ2-1	NA	TGTACCAGTAGTTACTCAACCGGGACTCTCTGGAATGAGCAGTTCTTC	CTSSYSTGTLWNEQFF
few	TRBV11-1	TRBJ2-3	NA	TGCGCCAGCAGTTTGCCTAGTGAGAGCACAGATACGCAGTATTTT	CASSLPSESTDTQYF
NA	TRBV6-4	TRBJ2-7	TRBD2	TGTGCCAGCAGTGACACGGGGGGGAGCTACAATGAACAGTACTTC	CASSDTGGSYNEQYF
NA	TRBV28	TRBJ2-1	TRBD2	TGTGCCAGCAGCAATAGCGGGAGCTCCTACAATGAGCACTTCTTC	CASSNSGSSYNEHFF
once	TRBV6-6	TRBJ2-7	NA	TGTGTCAGCAGTCATTCCCCGGGACGCAACACCTACGAGCAGTACTTC	CVSSHSPGRNTYEQYF
NA	TRBV5-6	TRBJ2-1	NA	TGTGCCAGCACCGGAGGACCGAACAATATGCAGTTCTTC	CASTGGPNNMQFF
NA	TRBV10-3	TRBJ2-3	NA	TGTGCCATCAGTGAGTCGACAGTTCAGTCCCAGTATTTT	CAISESTVQSQYF
NA	TRBV6-5	TRBJ1-2	TRBD1	TGTGCCAGCAGTCCACAGGGGGCGGTCGGCTACGCCTTC	CASSPQGAVGYAF
once	TRBV11-1	TRBJ2-4	TRBD2	TGTGCCAGCTGCTTTCCCGGGACTAGTGGGACCAAAAGCATCCAGTACTTC	CASCFPGTSGTKSIQYF
NA	TRBV6-6	TRBJ1-3	NA	TGTGCCAGTAGTCCCGGGGGGGGCTCTAGAAACACCATATATTTT	CASSPGGGSRNTIYF
once	TRBV11-2	TRBJ2-6	NA	TGTGCCAGCAGCTTCGATCGGGTTGGGGCCGACGTCCTGACTTTC	CASSFDRVGADVLTF
few	TRBV12-3/TRBV12-4	TRBJ1-1	NA	TGTGTCAGCAGTTTAGGACAGTTGTTGAACACTGAAGCTTTCTTT	CVSSLGQLLNTEAFF
NA	TRBV6-1	TRBJ2-1	NA	TGTGCCAGCCACAATCGGAGCTACAATGAGCAGTTCTTC	CASHNRSYNEQFF
once	TRBV6-6	TRBJ1-1	NA	TGTGCCAGCAGCACAAGGGGGATTACTGATGCTTTCTTT	CASSTRGITDAFF
many	TRBV7-9	TRBJ1-5	TRBD1	TGTGCCAGCAGGGAAACGACGGACAGGGGCGAATATAGCAATCAGCCCCAGCATTTT	CASRETTDRGEYSNQPQHF
NA	TRBV4-1	TRBJ2-1	NA	TGCGCTAGCAGCCAAGATCGGACCCCCTCCTACAATGACCAGTTCTTC	CASSQDRTPSYNDQFF
NA	TRBV27	TRBJ2-3	NA	TGTGACAGCAGTTTAGATATCCTCCCAGGGACCACAGATACGCAGTATTTT	CDSSLDILPGTTDTQYF
NA	TRBV29-1	TRBJ2-2	TRBD2	TGCAACGTTGGGACTAGCGCGGCGAACACCGGGGAGCAATTTTTT	CNVGTSAANTGEQFF
NA	TRBV5-1	TRBJ2-1	NA	TGCGCCAGCAGCTTGCGAGAAGGGAATAGTGGATGGGCCTACAATGAGCAGTTCTTC	CASSLREGNSGWAYNEQFF
NA	TRBV10-2	TRBJ2-7	TRBD1	TGCGCCAATGGGGACAGCTACGAGAAGTACTTC	CANGDSYEKYF
NA	TRBV29-1	TRBJ2-1	NA	TGCAGCGTTGTTCGGACGCAATCCTACATTGAGCAGTTCTTC	CSVVRTQSYIEQFF
NA	TRBV29-1	TRBJ1-1	NA	TGCTTCGGGGCCACAGGTTGGGCCATGAACACTGAAGCTTTCTTT	CFGATGWAMNTEAFF
NA	TRBV10-1	TRBJ2-7	NA	TGTGCCAGTAGTGAAGGCAGCTACTACAAGCAGTACTTC	CASSEGSYYKQYF
NA	TRBV4-1	TRBJ1-3	NA	TGCGCCAGCAGCCCTACATGGGGTACTGGAAACACCATATATTTT	CASSPTWGTGNTIYF
NA	TRBV6-2/TRBV6-3	TRBJ2-1	NA	TGTGCCAGCAGCTCGAGCGAGAGCTCCTACAATGAGCAGTTATTC	CASSSSESSYNEQLF
NA	TRBV6-5	TRBJ2-2	TRBD1	TGCGCCAACACTCCCACAGGGGCGGGCGGGGAGCTGTTTTTT	CANTPTGAGGELFF